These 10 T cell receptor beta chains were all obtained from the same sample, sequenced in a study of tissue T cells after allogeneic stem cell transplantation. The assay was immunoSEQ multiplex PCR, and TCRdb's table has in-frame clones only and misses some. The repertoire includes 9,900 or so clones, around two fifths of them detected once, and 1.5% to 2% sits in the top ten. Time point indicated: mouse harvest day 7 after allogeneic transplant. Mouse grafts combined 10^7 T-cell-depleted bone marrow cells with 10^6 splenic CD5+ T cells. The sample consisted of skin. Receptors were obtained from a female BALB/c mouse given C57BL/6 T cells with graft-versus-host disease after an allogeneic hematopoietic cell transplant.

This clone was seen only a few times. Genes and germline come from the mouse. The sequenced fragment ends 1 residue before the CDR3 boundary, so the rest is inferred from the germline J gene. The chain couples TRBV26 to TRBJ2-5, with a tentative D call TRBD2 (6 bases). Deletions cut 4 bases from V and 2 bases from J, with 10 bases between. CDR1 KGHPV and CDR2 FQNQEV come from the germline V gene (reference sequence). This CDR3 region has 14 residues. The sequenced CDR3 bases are TGTGCCAGCAGTCAACGGGGGGTCCAAGACACCCAGTAC. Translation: CASSQRGVQDTQY. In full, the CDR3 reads CASSQRGVQDTQYF.

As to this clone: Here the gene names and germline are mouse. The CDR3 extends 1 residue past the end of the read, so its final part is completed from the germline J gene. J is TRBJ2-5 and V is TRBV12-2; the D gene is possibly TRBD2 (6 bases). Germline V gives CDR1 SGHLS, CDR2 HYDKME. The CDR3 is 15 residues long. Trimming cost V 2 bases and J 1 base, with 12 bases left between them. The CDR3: CASSPGDFYQDTQYF. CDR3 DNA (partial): TGTGCCAGCTCTCCCGGGGACTTTTACCAAGACACCCAGTAC.

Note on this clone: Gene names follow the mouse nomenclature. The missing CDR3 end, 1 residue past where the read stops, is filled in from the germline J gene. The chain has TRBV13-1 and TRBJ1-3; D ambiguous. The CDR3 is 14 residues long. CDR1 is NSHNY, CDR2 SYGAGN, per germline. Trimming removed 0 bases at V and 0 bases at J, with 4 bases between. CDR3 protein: CASSDEGSGNTLYF. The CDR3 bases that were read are TGTGCCAGCAGTGATGAGGGTTCTGGAAATACGCTCTAT.

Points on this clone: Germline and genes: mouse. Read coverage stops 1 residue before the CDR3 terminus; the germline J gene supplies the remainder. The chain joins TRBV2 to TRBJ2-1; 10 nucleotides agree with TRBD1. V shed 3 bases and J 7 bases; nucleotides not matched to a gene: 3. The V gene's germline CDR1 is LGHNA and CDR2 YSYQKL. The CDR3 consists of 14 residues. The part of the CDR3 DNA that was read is TGTGCCAGCAGCCAGGGACAGGGGTGGGCTGAGCAGTTC. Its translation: CASSQGQGWAEQF. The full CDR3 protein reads CASSQGQGWAEQFF.

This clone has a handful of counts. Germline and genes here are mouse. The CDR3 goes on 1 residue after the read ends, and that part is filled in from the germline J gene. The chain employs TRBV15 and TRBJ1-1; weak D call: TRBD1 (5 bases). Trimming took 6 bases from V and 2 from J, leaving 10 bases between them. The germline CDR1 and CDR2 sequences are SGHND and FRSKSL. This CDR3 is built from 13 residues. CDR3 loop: CASRWDPNTEVFF. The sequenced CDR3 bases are TGTGCCAGCAGGTGGGACCCCAACACAGAAGTCTTC. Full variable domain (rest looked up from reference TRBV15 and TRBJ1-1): DAGVTQTPRHEVAEKGQTIILKCEPVSGHNDLFWYRQTKIQGLELLSYFRSKSLMEDGGAFKDRFKAEMLNSSFSTLKIQPTEPKDSAVYLCASRWDPNTEVFFGKGTRLTVV.

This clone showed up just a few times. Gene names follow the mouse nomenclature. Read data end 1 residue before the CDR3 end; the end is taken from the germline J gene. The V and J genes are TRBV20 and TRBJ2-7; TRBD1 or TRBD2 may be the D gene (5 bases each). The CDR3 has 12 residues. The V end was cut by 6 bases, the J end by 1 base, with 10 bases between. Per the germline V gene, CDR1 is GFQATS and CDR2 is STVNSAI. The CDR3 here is CGAPGPSYEQYF. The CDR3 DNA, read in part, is TGTGGTGCACCGGGACCGTCCTATGAACAGTAC.

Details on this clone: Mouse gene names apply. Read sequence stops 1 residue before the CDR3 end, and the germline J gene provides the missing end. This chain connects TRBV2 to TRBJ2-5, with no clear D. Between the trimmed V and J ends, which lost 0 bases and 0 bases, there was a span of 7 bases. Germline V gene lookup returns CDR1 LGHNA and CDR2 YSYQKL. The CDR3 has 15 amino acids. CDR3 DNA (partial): TGTGCCAGCAGCCAAGATTTGGACAACCAAGACACCCAGTAC. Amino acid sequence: CASSQDLDNQDTQY. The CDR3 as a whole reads CASSQDLDNQDTQYF.

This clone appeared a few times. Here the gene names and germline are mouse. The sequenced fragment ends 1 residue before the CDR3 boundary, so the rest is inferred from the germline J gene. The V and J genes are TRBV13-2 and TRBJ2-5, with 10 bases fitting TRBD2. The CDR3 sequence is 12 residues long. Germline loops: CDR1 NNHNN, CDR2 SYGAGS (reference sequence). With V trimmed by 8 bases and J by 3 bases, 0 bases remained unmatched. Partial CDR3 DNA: TGTGCCAGGACTGGGGGGCAAGACACCCAGTAC. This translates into CARTGGQDTQY. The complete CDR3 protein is CARTGGQDTQYF.

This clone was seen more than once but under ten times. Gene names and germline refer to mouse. CDR3: CTCSAGGQVGERLFF. Partial CDR3 DNA: TGCACCTGCAGTGCAGGAGGACAAGTGGGCGAAAGATTATTT. The genes are TRBV1 and TRBJ1-4, with D maybe TRBD1 (5 bases). The read stops 1 residue short of the end of the CDR3; the missing end is completed from the germline J gene. The length of the CDR3 is 15 residues. Germline loops: CDR1 NSQYPW, CDR2 LRSPGD (reference sequence). Trimming removed 1 base at V and 7 bases at J, with 13 bases between.

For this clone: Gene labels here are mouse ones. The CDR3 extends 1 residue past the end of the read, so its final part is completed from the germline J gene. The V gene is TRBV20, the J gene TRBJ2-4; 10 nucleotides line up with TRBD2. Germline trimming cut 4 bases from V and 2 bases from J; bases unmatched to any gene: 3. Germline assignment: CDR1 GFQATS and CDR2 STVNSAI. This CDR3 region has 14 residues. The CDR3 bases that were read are TGTGGTGCTATAGGACTGGGGGCTCAAAACACCTTGTAC. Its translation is CGAIGLGAQNTLY. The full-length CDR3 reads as CGAIGLGAQNTLYF.